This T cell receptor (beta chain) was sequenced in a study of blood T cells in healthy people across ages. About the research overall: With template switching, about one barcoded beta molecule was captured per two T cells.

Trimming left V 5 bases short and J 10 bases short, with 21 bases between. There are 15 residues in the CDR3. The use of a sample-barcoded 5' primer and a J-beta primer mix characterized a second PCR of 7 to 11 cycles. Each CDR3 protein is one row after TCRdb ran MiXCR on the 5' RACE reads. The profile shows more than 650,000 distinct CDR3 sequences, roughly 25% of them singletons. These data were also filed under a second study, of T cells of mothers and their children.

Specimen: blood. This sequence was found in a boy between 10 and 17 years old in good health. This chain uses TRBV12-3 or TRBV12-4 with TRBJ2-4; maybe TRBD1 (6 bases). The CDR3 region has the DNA TGTGCCAGCAGTCTTGGCCCGGGACATTCAACGATTCAGTACTTC. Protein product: CASSLGPGHSTIQYF.